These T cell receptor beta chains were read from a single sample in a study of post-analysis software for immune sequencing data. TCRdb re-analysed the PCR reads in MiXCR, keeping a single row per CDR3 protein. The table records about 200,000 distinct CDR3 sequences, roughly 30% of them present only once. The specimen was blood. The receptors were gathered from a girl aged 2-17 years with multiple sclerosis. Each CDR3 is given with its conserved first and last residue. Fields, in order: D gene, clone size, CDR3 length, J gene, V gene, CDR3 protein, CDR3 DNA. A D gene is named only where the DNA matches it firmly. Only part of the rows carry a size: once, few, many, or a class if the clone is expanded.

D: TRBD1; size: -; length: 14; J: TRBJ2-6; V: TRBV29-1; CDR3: CSAGTDSGANVLTF; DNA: TGCAGCGCCGGGACAGACTCTGGGGCCAACGTCCTGACTTTC
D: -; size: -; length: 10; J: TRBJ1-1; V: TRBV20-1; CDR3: CSAQSTEAFF; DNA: TGCAGTGCCCAGAGCACTGAAGCTTTCTTT
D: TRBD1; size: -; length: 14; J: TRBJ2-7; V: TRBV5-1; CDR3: CASSRTTGAYEQYF; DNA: TGCGCCAGCAGCCGGACGACAGGGGCCTACGAGCAGTACTTC
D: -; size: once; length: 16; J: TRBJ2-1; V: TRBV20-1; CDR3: CSARDSRASSYNEQFF; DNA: TGCAGTGCTAGAGATTCCAGGGCGAGCTCCTACAATGAGCAGTTCTTC
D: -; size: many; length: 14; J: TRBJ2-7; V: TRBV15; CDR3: CATSRGGNSYEQYF; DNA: TGTGCCACCAGCAGAGGGGGGAACAGCTACGAGCAGTACTTC
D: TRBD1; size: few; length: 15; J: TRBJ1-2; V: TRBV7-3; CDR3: CASSLTGGDSYGYTF; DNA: TGTGCCAGCAGCTTAACAGGGGGCGACAGCTATGGCTACACCTTC
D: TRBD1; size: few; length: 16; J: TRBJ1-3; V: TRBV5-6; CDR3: CASSFGTGSSGNTIYF; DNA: TGTGCCAGCAGCTTTGGGACAGGGAGCTCTGGAAACACCATATATTTT
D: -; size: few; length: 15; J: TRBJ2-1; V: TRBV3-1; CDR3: CASSQVQDSYNEQFF; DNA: TGTGCCAGCAGCCAAGTACAGGACTCCTACAATGAGCAGTTCTTC
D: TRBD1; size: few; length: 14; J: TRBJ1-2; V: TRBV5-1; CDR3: CASSPKTGEGGYTF; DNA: TGCGCCAGCAGCCCAAAGACAGGGGAAGGCGGCTACACCTTC
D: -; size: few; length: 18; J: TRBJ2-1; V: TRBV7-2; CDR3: CASSLYGEIGWVYNEQFF; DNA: TGTGCCAGCAGCTTATACGGGGAGATCGGATGGGTCTACAATGAGCAGTTCTTC
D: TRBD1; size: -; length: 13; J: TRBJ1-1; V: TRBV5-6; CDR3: CASSNRGRSEAFF; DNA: TGTGCCAGCAGTAACAGGGGGCGAAGTGAAGCTTTCTTT
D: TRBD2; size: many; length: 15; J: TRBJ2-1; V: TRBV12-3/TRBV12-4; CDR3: CASSRLAGGSNEQFF; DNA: TGTGCCAGCAGCAGACTAGCGGGAGGTTCTAATGAGCAGTTCTTC
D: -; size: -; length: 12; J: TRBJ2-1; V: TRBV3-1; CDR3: CASSRTGTEQFF; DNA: TGTGCCAGCAGCAGAACCGGGACAGAGCAGTTCTTC
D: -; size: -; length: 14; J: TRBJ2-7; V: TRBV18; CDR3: CASSPRQGGDERYF; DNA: TGTGCCAGCTCACCAAGACAGGGAGGCGACGAGCGGTACTTC
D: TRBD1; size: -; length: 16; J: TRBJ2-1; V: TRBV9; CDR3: CASSVVGTGTYNEQFF; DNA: TGTGCCAGCAGCGTAGTAGGGACAGGGACCTACAATGAGCAGTTCTTC
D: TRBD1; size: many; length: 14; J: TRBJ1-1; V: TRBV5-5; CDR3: CASSPTGMNTEAFF; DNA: TGTGCCAGCAGCCCGACAGGGATGAACACTGAAGCTTTCTTT
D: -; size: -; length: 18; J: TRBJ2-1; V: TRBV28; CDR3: CASSLMASGPRYDNEQFF; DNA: TGTGCCAGCAGTTTAATGGCTTCGGGGCCACGTTATGACAATGAGCAGTTCTTC
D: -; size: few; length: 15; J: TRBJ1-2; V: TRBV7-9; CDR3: CASSLRGKPNYGYTF; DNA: TGTGCCAGCAGCTTAAGAGGAAAGCCAAACTATGGCTACACCTTC
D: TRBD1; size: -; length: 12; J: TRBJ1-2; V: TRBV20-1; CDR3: CSARLGGAGYTF; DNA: TGCAGTGCTAGGCTAGGGGGCGCTGGCTACACCTTC
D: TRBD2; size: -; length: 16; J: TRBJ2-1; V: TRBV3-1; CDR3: CASSQDPLAGGYEQFF; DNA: TGTGCCAGCAGCCAAGATCCGCTAGCGGGGGGCTATGAGCAGTTCTTC
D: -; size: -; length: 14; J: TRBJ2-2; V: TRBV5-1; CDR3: CASSLDARTGELFF; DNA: TGCGCCAGCAGCTTGGATGCCCGGACCGGGGAGCTGTTTTTT
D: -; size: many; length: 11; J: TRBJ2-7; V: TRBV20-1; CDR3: CSARDRVEQYF; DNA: TGCAGTGCTAGAGACAGGGTCGAGCAGTACTTC
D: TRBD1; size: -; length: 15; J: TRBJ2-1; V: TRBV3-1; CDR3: CASSQSTGIYNEQFF; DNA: TGTGCCAGCAGCCAATCGACAGGGATTTACAATGAGCAGTTCTTC
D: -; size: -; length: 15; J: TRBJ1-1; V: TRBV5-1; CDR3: CASSFLTGMNTEAFF; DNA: TGCGCCAGCAGCTTTTTAACAGGGATGAACACTGAAGCTTTCTTT
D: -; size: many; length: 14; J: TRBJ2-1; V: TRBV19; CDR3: CASSPRGKGDEQFF; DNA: TGTGCCAGTTCCCCCCGGGGCAAAGGCGATGAGCAGTTCTTC
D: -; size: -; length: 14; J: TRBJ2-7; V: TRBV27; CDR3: CASSFGVGSYEQYF; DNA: TGTGCCAGCAGTTTCGGCGTCGGATCCTACGAGCAGTACTTC
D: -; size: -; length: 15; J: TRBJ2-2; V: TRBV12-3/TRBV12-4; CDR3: CASSTGPAGAGELFF; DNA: TGTGCCAGCAGTACGGGACCAGCAGGAGCCGGGGAGCTGTTTTTT
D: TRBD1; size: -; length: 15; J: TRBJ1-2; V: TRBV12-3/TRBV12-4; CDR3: CASSSPHRGNYGYTF; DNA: TGTGCCAGCAGTTCGCCCCACAGGGGAAACTATGGCTACACCTTC
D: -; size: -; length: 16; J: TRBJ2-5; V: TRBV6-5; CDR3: CASSYSRGLTGKAQYF; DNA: TGTGCCAGCAGTTATTCGCGTGGACTAACTGGAAAGGCCCAGTACTTC
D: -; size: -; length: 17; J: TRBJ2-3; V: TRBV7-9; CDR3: CASSPLTMAEFTDTQYF; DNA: TGTGCCAGCAGCCCCCTGACTATGGCGGAATTCACAGATACGCAGTATTTT
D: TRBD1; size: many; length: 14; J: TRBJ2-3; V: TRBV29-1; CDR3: CSVASTGITDTQYF; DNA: TGCAGCGTTGCGTCGACAGGGATTACAGATACGCAGTATTTT